Each of the 3 T cell receptor beta chains below was sequenced from the same sample in a study of metastatic and nonmetastatic thyroid tumors. The entire patient cohort was treatment-naive prior to thyroid surgery. TCRdb re-processed the PCR reads through MiXCR. The sample yields about 28,000 clones, roughly 15% seen once. Sequencing input: blood. These receptors originate from a female donor with papillary thyroid cancer or a benign thyroid nodule (not recorded which). Some clones in this sample may be carry-over from other donors' samples.

V gene TRBV6-1 combines with J gene TRBJ2-7; D may match TRBD1 or TRBD2 (5 bases each). V lost 6 bases and J 3 bases, leaving 18 bases between the germline ends. Germline V gene lookup returns CDR1 MNHNS and CDR2 SASEGT. The CDR3 is 15 residues long. This chain's CDR3 is CASSHEGVGHYEQYF. DNA of the CDR3: TGTGCCAGCAGCCACGAGGGCGTCGGACACTACGAGCAGTACTTC.

Ten or more counts support this clone. The chain is built from TRBV5-5 and TRBJ2-5; TRBD2 agrees at 7 bases. The CDR3 loop spans 14 amino acids. The germline gives CDR1 SGHKS, CDR2 YYEKEE (reference sequence). V lost 2 bases and J lost 5; bases outside the gene matches: 6. The CDR3 bases are TGTGCCAGCAGCTTAGGGCAGGGAGGGGAGACCCAGTACTTC. It yields the protein CASSLGQGGETQYF.

By sample fraction, this clone is medium-sized (0.01 to 0.1%). The chain joins TRBV6-1 to TRBJ1-5, with TRBD1 matching over 11 bases. The ends lost 8 bases at V and 5 bases at J; junction bases unmatched: 2. Germline loops: CDR1 MNHNS, CDR2 SASEGT. This CDR3 has 13 amino acids. Written as DNA, the CDR3 is TGTGCCAGCGGGACAGGGGGGGATCAGCCCCAGCATTTT. Its protein product is CASGTGGDQPQHF.